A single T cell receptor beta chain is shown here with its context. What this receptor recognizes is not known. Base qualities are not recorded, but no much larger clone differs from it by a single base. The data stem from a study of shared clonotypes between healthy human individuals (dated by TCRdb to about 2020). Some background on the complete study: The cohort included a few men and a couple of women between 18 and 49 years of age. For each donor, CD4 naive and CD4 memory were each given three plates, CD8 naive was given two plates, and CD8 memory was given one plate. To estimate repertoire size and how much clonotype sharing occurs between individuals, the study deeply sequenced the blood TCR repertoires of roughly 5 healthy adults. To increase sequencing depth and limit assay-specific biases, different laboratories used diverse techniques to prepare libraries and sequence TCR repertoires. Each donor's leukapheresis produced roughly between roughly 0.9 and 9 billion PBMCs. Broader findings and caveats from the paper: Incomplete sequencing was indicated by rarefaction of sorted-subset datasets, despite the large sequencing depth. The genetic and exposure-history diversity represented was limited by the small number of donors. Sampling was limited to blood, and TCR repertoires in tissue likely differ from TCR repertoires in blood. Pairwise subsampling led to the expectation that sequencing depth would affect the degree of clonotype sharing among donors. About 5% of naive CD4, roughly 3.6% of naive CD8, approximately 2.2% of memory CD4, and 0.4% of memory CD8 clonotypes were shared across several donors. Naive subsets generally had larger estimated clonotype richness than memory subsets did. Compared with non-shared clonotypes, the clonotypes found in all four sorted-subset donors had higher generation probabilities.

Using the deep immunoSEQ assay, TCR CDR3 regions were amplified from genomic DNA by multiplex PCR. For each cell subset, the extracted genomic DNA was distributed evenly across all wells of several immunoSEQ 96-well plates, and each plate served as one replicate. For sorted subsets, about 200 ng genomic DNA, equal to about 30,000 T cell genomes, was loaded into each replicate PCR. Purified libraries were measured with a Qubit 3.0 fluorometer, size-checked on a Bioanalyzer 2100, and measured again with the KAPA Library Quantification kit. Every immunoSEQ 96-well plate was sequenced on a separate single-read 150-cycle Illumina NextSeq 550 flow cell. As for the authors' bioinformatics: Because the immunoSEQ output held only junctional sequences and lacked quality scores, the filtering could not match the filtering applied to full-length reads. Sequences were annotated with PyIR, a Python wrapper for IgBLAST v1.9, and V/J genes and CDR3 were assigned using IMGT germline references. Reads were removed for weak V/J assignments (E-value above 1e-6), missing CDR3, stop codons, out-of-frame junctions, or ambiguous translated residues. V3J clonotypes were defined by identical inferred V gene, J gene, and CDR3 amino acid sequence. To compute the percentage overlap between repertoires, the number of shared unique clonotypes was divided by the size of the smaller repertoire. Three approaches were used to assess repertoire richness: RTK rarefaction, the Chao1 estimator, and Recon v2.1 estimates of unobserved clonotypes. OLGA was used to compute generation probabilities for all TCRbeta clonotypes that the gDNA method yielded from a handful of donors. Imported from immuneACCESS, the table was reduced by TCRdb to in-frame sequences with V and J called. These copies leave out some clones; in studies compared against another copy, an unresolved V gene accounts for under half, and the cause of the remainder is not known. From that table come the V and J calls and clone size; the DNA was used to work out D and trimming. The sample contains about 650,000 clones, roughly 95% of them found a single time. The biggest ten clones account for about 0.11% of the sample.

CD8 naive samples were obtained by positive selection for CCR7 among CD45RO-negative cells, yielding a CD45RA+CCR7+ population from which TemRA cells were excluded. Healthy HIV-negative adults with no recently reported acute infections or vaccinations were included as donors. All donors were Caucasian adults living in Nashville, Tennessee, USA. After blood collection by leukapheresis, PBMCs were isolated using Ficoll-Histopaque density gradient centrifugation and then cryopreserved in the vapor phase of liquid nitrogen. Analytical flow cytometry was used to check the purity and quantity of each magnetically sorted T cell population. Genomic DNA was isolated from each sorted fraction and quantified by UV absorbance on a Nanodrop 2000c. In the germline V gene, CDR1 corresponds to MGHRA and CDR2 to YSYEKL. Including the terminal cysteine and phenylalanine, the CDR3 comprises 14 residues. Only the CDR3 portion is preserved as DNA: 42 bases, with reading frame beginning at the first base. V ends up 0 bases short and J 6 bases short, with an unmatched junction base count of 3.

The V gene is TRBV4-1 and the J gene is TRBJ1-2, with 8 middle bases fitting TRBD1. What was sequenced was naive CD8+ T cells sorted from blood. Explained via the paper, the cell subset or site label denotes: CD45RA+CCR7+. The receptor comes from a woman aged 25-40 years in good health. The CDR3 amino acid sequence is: CASSQERQGNGYTF. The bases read TGCGCCAGCAGCCAAGAACGACAGGGGAATGGCTACACCTTC.